This TCR beta chain was sequenced during a study of cytomegalovirus exposure and HLA in healthy donors. Study-level results: The authors listed about 170 TCR beta chains as cytomegalovirus-associated. Trimming of TCR beta V- and J-genes showed a link, identified in a later analysis, to a missense DCLRE1C variant.

The donors comprised healthy bone marrow donors. It was with 60 Vbeta and 13 Jbeta primers that the PCR ran. Using immunoSEQ multiplex PCR, the repertoire was profiled, and TCRdb retains in-frame clones only, with some absent. The sample includes some 200,000 clones, around three quarters seen only once; the top ten take approximately 2.4%. Note on this clone: What it recognizes is unknown. Distinct nucleotide sequences in the sample also encode this CDR3.

The sample was PBMCs. This receptor was obtained from a woman aged 50 to 60 in good health and CMV-seronegative.

CDR3 nucleotide sequence: TGCGCCAGCAGCCTAGACAGTTATAGCAATCAGCCCCAGCATTTT. It yields the protein CASSLDSYSNQPQHF. This chain joins TRBV5-1 and TRBJ1-5; tentatively, D is TRBD1 (5 bases). The V end lost 4 bases, the J end lost 0 bases, and 11 bases lay between the germline ends. The CDR3 consists of 15 residues. Germline CDR1 is SGHRS and CDR2 is YFSETQ.